This is a list of T cell receptor beta chains from one sample in a study of blood T cell repertoires in COVID-19. This table comes from immunoSEQ multiplex PCR, and its TCRdb copy is limited to in-frame clones, with some not included. The table has 200,000 to 250,000 clones, 80% to 90% seen once; the top ten hold 0.85% to 1%. The sample taken for sequencing was peripheral blood. These receptors came from a man aged 35-49 years with acute or convalescent COVID-19. The CDR3 runs from the conserved cysteine through the conserved F or W. The order of the fields is J gene, V gene, clone size, D gene, CDR3 DNA, CDR3 protein. A D gene is named only where the DNA matches it firmly. Size is stated for part of the rows, as once, few or many counts, or as a class when the clone is expanded.

TRBJ1-1 | TRBV6-6 | once | - | TGTGCCAGCAGTGCTCTGGACAGTGTGAACACTGAAGCTTTCTTT | CASSALDSVNTEAFF
TRBJ1-5 | TRBV20-1 | - | TRBD1 | TGCAGTGCTAGTAGAGGGGGCGGGCGCAATCAGCCCCAGCATTTT | CSASRGGGRNQPQHF
TRBJ2-7 | TRBV9 | - | - | TGTGCCAGCAGTCTCTTGGAGGGCTACGAGCAGTACTTC | CASSLLEGYEQYF
TRBJ1-1 | TRBV5-4 | - | - | TGTGCCAGCAGCTTCGTCACACAGAACACTGAAGCTTTCTTT | CASSFVTQNTEAFF
TRBJ1-2 | TRBV6-5 | - | TRBD1 | TGTGCCAGCAGTAGGACAGGGGGGACTGGTGGCTACACCTTC | CASSRTGGTGGYTF
TRBJ1-1 | TRBV7-9 | - | - | TGTGCCAGCAGCTCCGTAGGCCGCAGGGCGAACACTGAAGCTTTCTTT | CASSSVGRRANTEAFF
TRBJ2-1 | TRBV15 | - | - | TGTGCCACCAGCACTTTTACTACAACAAATGAGCAGTTCTTC | CATSTFTTTNEQFF
TRBJ2-3 | TRBV9 | - | - | TGTGCCAGCAGCGTAGAAGGGGGAACAGATACGCAGTATTTT | CASSVEGGTDTQYF
TRBJ1-5 | TRBV2 | - | TRBD1 | TGTGCCAGCAGTCACGATATGAAGACAGGGACTAATCAGCCCCAGCATTTT | CASSHDMKTGTNQPQHF
TRBJ2-1 | TRBV5-4 | - | TRBD2 | TGTGCCAGCAGCTTGGTTAGCGGGGGGGCCGGTGAGCAGTTCTTC | CASSLVSGGAGEQFF
TRBJ1-1 | TRBV30 | - | - | TGTGCCTGTCGGAGTGGCCGGGGTCCTGAGAACACTGAAGCTTTCTTT | CACRSGRGPENTEAFF